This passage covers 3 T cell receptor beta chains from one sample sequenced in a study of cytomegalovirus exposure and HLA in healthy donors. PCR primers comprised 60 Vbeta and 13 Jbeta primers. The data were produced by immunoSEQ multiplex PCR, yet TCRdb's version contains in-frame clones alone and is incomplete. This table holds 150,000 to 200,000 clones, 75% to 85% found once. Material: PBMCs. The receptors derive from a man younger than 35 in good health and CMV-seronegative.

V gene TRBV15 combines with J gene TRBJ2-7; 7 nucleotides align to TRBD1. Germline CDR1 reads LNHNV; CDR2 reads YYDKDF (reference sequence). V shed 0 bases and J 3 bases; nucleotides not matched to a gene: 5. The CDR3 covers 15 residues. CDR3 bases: TGTGCCACCAGCAGAGACGGGACAGCTCTCTACGAGCAGTACTTC. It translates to CATSRDGTALYEQYF.

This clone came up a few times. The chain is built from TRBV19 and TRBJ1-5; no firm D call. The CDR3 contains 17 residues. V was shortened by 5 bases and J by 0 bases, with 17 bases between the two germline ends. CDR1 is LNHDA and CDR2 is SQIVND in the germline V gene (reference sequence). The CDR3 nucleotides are TGTGCCAGTAGTCCCAAACCGACAAGCTTTAGCAATCAGCCCCAGCATTTT. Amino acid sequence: CASSPKPTSFSNQPQHF.

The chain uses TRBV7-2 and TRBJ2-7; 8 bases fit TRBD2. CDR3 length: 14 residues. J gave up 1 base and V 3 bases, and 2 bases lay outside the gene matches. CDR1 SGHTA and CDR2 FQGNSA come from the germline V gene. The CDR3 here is CASSFTSGSYEQYF. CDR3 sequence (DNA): TGTGCCAGCAGCTTTACTAGCGGATCCTACGAGCAGTACTTC.